Below, 3 T cell receptor gamma chains from the same sample are listed, as sequenced in a study of Vδ1+ human thymocytes. These receptors' targets are unknown. Study observations and caveats: Highly polyclonal TRG and TRD repertoires with Gaussian CDR3 length distributions appeared in thymus.

The template was reverse-transcribed extracted RNA. Pooled V-gene forward primers with one constant-region reverse primer generated the CDR3 amplicons by multiplex PCR. TCRdb re-processed the multiplex PCR reads via CATT. This sample carries over 25,000 gamma-chain clones, 15% to 25% of them seen once, and the ten largest clones take less than 2%. Sequencing was performed on Vdelta1+ gamma-delta thymocytes from the thymus. As for subset: FACS-sorted CD3+ TCRalphabeta- TCRVdelta1+ TCRVdelta2- thymocytes. Receptor source: a boy younger than two who had congenital heart surgery.

This clone was seen a few times. Other DNA sequences of this sample code for an identical CDR3. The chain uses TRGV2 and TRGJ1 or TRGJ2. The germline gives CDR1 EGSNGY, CDR2 YDSYNSKV. V lost 0 bases, J lost 12 bases, and 5 bases stayed unmatched. The CDR3 covers 11 residues. CDR3 amino acids: CATWDGRGKLF. The CDR3 bases are TGTGCCACCTGGGACGGGCGCGGGAAACTCTTT.

The genes are TRGV3 and TRGJ1 or TRGJ2. Germline V lookup: CDR1 VTNTFY, CDR2 YDVSTARD (reference sequence). V was pared by 0 bases and J by 8 bases, with 13 bases of the junction left unmatched. The length of the CDR3 is 15 residues. CDR3 bases: TGTGCCACCTGGGACAGGCTCGGAGGACGGGATAAGAAACTCTTT. Translated, it gives CATWDRLGGRDKKLF.

The chain links TRGV2 to TRGJ1 or TRGJ2. Germline CDR1 EGSNGY, CDR2 YDSYNSKV. The CDR3 runs to 15 residues. V lost 0 bases to trimming and J lost 5 bases; unmatched junction nucleotides: 10. CDR3 DNA sequence: TGTGCCACCTGGGACGGGCTCCCTCTCGATTATAAGAAACTCTTT. This gives the protein CATWDGLPLDYKKLF.